This T cell receptor beta chain was sequenced during a study of blood T cell repertoires in COVID-19. In the study overall: Sample material is recorded as cDNA or gDNA derived from T cells, B-cell-depleted T cells, or PBMCs.

In the original analysis: Counts of nucleated cells, estimated from reference gene primer amplification, were obtained. Sequencing used immunoSEQ multiplex PCR; TCRdb keeps in-frame clones, though not all of them. D and trimming come from the DNA, and the V and J calls and clone size come from that table. Found here are some 150,000 clones, 87% of them singletons; the top ten hold 4% to 5%. The CDR3 is 12 amino acids. Germline V CDR1 and CDR2: SGHTS, YDEGEE. Trimming pared 6 bases from V and 7 bases from J, leaving 13 bases between. Specimen: peripheral blood. This TCR derives from a woman aged 60-75 years with active or convalescent COVID-19. V is TRBV5-8 and J is TRBJ1-2, with a tentative D call TRBD1 (6 bases). The DNA of the CDR3 is TGTGCCAGCACCCCAAGGGGGTCTGGCTACACCTTC. As protein: CASTPRGSGYTF.